This TCR beta chain was sequenced in a study of identifying expanded T cells in peripheral blood. Notes on the study in general: Technical replicates showed approximately 1.2 changed clones; roughly two weeks 15 to 20; four weeks 19.

This CDR3 spans 10 amino acids. Germline assignment: CDR1 MGHDK and CDR2 SYGVNS. V dropped 5 bases and J dropped 8 bases, with 3 bases sitting between them. The assay was immunoSEQ multiplex PCR, and TCRdb's table has in-frame clones only and misses some. Of about 83,000 clones listed, about 91% are singletons. Comments on this clone: Its antigen is not identified.

During the collection period, no donor immune events like infections were recorded. This receptor was taken from a person between 18 and 69 years old in good health. The rearrangement links TRBV25-1 to TRBJ1-4; D unresolved. Material: blood. The CDR3 region is CASSREKLFF. The CDR3 nucleotides read TGTGCCAGCAGTCGAGAAAAACTGTTTTTT.